One and the same sample provided the 20 T cell receptor beta chains below, sequenced in a study of T cell repertoires in cytomegalovirus infection. TCRdb re-derived calls from the reads in MiXCR, one entry per CDR3 protein. The repertoire holds roughly 250,000 distinct CDR3 sequences, with over 20% as singletons. The specimen was CD8+ T cells from PBMCs. These receptors were collected from a human donor in good health (CMV status not recorded). Some clones in this sample may be carry-over from other donors' samples.

This clonotype has a handful of counts. The V gene is TRBV20-1, the J gene TRBJ2-7; D gene uncertain. The CDR3 runs 12 residues. V was trimmed by 2 bases and J by 3 bases, leaving 8 bases between them. Germline V lookup: CDR1 DFQATT, CDR2 SNEGSKA (reference sequence). The CDR3, as DNA: TGCAGTGCTAGATTCTCCAGCTACGAGCAGTACTTC. Translating gives CSARFSSYEQYF.

This clonotype has just a few counts. The V and J genes are TRBV9 and TRBJ2-1; 12 nucleotides line up with TRBD2. The CDR3 extends over 17 amino acids. The germline V gene has CDR1 SGDLS and CDR2 YYNGEE. V trimming: 3 bases; J trimming: 8 bases; junction bases outside the gene matches: 12. The CDR3 spells CASSGALSSGGADEQFF. The CDR3 DNA sequence: TGTGCCAGCAGCGGGGCCCTGTCTAGCGGGGGGGCGGATGAGCAGTTCTTC.

This clonotype was counted a few times. The CDR3 sequence: CASSDGIYGDTQYF. The CDR3 bases are TGTGCCAGCAGTGATGGGATTTATGGAGATACGCAGTATTTT. V gene TRBV2 combines with J gene TRBJ2-3; D gene unclear. Per germline, CDR1 SNHLY and CDR2 FYNNEI. V was trimmed by 3 bases and J by 5 bases, leaving 12 bases between them. The CDR3 is 14 amino acids.

At least ten counts were recorded for this clonotype. The chain joins TRBV7-8 to TRBJ2-5, with 8 bases fitting TRBD2. V shed 4 bases, J shed 0 bases, and the junction held 4 bases outside the gene matches. This CDR3 is built from 15 residues. Germline V CDR1 and CDR2: SGHVS, FQNEAQ. The CDR3 protein is CASSSGGEHQETQYF. In nucleotides, the CDR3 is TGTGCCAGCAGCTCGGGAGGGGAACACCAAGAGACCCAGTACTTC.

The table lists this clonotype with many counts. This chain connects TRBV11-2 to TRBJ2-3; 8 bases line up with TRBD2. The CDR3 spans 15 residues. Germline loops: CDR1 SGHAT, CDR2 FQNNGV. The V and J ends lost 3 bases and 1 base, in that order; junction bases with no gene match: 3. The CDR3 sequence: CASSFLSGGTDTQYF. The CDR3 DNA reads TGTGCCAGCAGCTTCCTTAGCGGGGGCACAGATACGCAGTATTTT.

The chain couples TRBV7-6 to TRBJ2-2, with a weak D call TRBD2 (5 bases). Per the germline V gene, CDR1 is SGHVS and CDR2 is FNYEAQ. Trimming left V 1 base short and J 6 bases short, with 6 bases between. The CDR3 is made up of 13 amino acids. For the CDR3, the DNA is TGTGCCAGCAGCTTAGAGGAGGCCGGGGAGCTGTTTTTT. It encodes CASSLEEAGELFF.

This clonotype was seen a handful of times. The J gene is TRBJ2-2, the V gene TRBV7-9; no clear D. The CDR3 sequence is 12 residues long. Germline V gene sequence: CDR1 SEHNR, CDR2 FQNEAQ (reference sequence). The V end was cut by 5 bases, the J end by 4 bases, with 5 bases between. The CDR3 protein is CASSPPTGELFF. The CDR3, as DNA: TGTGCCAGCAGCCCACCCACCGGGGAGCTGTTTTTT.

The chain joins TRBV20-1 to TRBJ2-5; 10 bases agree with TRBD2. J gave up 7 bases and V 6 bases, and 11 bases lay outside the gene matches. The CDR3 loop spans 14 amino acids. Per the germline V gene, CDR1 is DFQATT and CDR2 is SNEGSKA (reference sequence). CDR3 region: CSARPAGGGATQYF. The CDR3 DNA is TGCAGTGCACGACCAGCGGGGGGGGGGGCGACCCAGTACTTC.

The gene calls are TRBV2 and TRBJ1-1; TRBD1 matches at 7 bases. V trimming: 0 bases; J trimming: 1 base; junction bases outside the gene matches: 11. CDR1 and CDR2 from the germline V gene are SNHLY and FYNNEI. This CDR3 comprises 18 residues. The DNA of the CDR3 is TGTGCCAGCAGTGAAGCGTTCTACGAGGGGACAGAGAACACTGAAGCTTTCTTT. Amino acids: CASSEAFYEGTENTEAFF.

This clonotype appeared a few times. This chain connects TRBV19 to TRBJ2-1, with TRBD1 matching 9 bases. This CDR3 is 13 amino acids long. Unmatched junction bases numbered 1, after V lost 3 bases and J lost 7 bases. CDR1 and CDR2 from the germline V gene are LNHDA and SQIVND (reference sequence). CDR3 sequence reads: CASSMGTGNEQFF. The CDR3 DNA sequence: TGTGCCAGTAGTATGGGGACAGGGAATGAGCAGTTCTTC.

This clonotype appeared many times. The chain uses TRBV11-2 and TRBJ2-3; D remains ambiguous. Deletions cut 4 bases from V and 4 bases from J, with 3 bases between. Germline V lookup: CDR1 SGHAT, CDR2 FQNNGV. This CDR3 is 11 amino acids long. The CDR3 spells CASSWADTQYF. CDR3 nucleotide sequence: TGTGCCAGCAGCTGGGCAGATACGCAGTATTTT.

CDR3 amino acids: CASSAGGGDEAGNTIYF. The CDR3 nucleotides read TGTGCCAGCAGCGCCGGAGGGGGAGACGAGGCAGGAAACACCATATATTTT. The genes are TRBV7-2 and TRBJ1-3; a weak D match, TRBD1 (6 bases). Germline values: CDR1 SGHTA, CDR2 FQGNSA. The CDR3 totals 17 residues. Trimming stripped 5 bases from V and 4 bases from J, with 21 bases between.

V gene TRBV28 combines with J gene TRBJ2-1; TRBD2 aligns across 8 bases. The V and J ends lost 11 bases and 5 bases, in that order; junction bases with no gene match: 5. CDR3 length: 12 residues. The germline gives CDR1 MDHEN, CDR2 SYDVKM. This CDR3 is CAGGTRNNEQFF. CDR3 sequence (DNA): TGTGCCGGGGGGACTAGGAACAATGAGCAGTTCTTC.

This clonotype was observed a handful of times. The chain recombines TRBV20-1 with TRBJ2-5; D is unresolved. Trimming shortened V by 0 bases and J by 10 bases, and 12 bases separated the two germline ends. Germline V CDR1 and CDR2: DFQATT, SNEGSKA (reference sequence). The CDR3 has 12 residues. The CDR3 loop reads CSARDPLGLQYF. The CDR3 bases are TGCAGTGCTAGAGATCCTCTTGGCCTCCAGTACTTC.

Turning to this clonotype: A much larger clone differs by one base, so this may be a read error. V gene TRBV7-9 combines with J gene TRBJ2-1; D may match TRBD1 or TRBD2 (5 bases each). Germline V gives CDR1 SEHNR, CDR2 FQNEAQ (reference sequence). CDR3 length: 14 amino acids. Trimming took off 4 bases at V and 7 bases at J, with 14 bases between the two ends. In nucleotides, the CDR3 is TGTGCCAGCAGCTCTATTAGGGACCCTAATGAGCAGTTCTTC. Amino acids: CASSSIRDPNEQFF.

This clonotype showed up many times. J is TRBJ1-1 and V is TRBV7-2; no clear D gene. Germline assignment: CDR1 SGHTA and CDR2 FQGNSA. CDR3 length: 18 amino acids. Trimming took off 5 bases at V and 0 bases at J, with 22 bases between the two ends. The CDR3 nucleotides read TGTGCCAGCAGCCCACCTTGGGAGTATCGGCTGATGAACACTGAAGCTTTCTTT. Protein product: CASSPPWEYRLMNTEAFF.

This clonotype was counted at least ten times. This chain links TRBV28 with TRBJ1-6; perhaps TRBD1 as D (6 bases). Trimming pared 2 bases from V and 0 bases from J, leaving 14 bases between. The germline gives CDR1 MDHEN, CDR2 SYDVKM. CDR3 size: 18 residues. CDR3 region: CASSLEYREISYNSPLHF. CDR3 in DNA: TGTGCCAGCAGTTTAGAATACAGGGAAATCTCCTATAATTCACCCCTCCACTTT.

The genes are TRBV20-1 and TRBJ2-1, with 7 bases aligning to TRBD2. From germline, CDR1 is DFQATT and CDR2 SNEGSKA (reference sequence). V lost 0 bases, J lost 4 bases, and 12 bases stayed unmatched. The CDR3 length is 17 residues. The CDR3 nucleotides read TGCAGTGCTAGAGATTTAACGGGGGGTTACAAATACAATGAGCAGTTCTTC. As protein: CSARDLTGGYKYNEQFF.

This clonotype was observed a few times. V and J are TRBV12-3 or TRBV12-4 and TRBJ1-5; a possible D gene is TRBD1 (6 bases). The CDR3 totals 14 residues. V lost 4 bases to trimming and J lost 6 bases, with 13 bases between them. CDR3 in amino acids: CASSSDSYGQPQHF. The CDR3 coding sequence is TGTGCCAGCAGTTCGGACAGCTACGGTCAGCCCCAGCATTTT.

At least ten counts were recorded for this clonotype. The V gene is TRBV5-4, the J gene TRBJ2-7, with 11 bases fitting TRBD1. V shed 3 bases, J shed 5 bases, and the junction held 4 bases outside the gene matches. CDR3 size: 14 residues. Germline CDR1 SGHNT, CDR2 YYREEE (reference sequence). CDR3 sequence (DNA): TGTGCCAGCAGCTCCGGGACAGGGGGACACGAGCAGTACTTC. Translation gives CASSSGTGGHEQYF.